A selection of T cell receptor beta chains follows, all from one sample in a study of blood T cells in healthy people across ages. Each CDR3 protein gets one entry after TCRdb re-called the 5' RACE reads with MiXCR. The table shows 1.2 million to 1.5 million distinct CDR3 sequences, with 59% occurring only once. The sequencing sample was made of blood. These receptors were taken from a man younger than 30 in good health. CDR3s include the opening cysteine and the closing phenylalanine or tryptophan. A D gene is named only where the DNA matches it firmly. Rows may omit the clone size; those that give it use once, few, many or a size class.

d_call: NA; clone_size: NA; v_call: TRBV11-2; j_call: TRBJ2-5; cdr3_aa: CASSLVSGHQETQYF; cdr3_nt: TGTGCCAGCAGCTTAGTTAGTGGACACCAAGAGACCCAGTACTTC
d_call: NA; clone_size: NA; v_call: TRBV12-3/TRBV12-4; j_call: TRBJ1-2; cdr3_aa: CATRTGSSNYGCTF; cdr3_nt: NA
d_call: TRBD2; clone_size: NA; v_call: TRBV20-1; j_call: TRBJ2-1; cdr3_aa: CSARGAGEEFF; cdr3_nt: TGCAGTGCTAGAGGGGCGGGAGAGGAGTTCTTC
d_call: NA; clone_size: NA; v_call: TRBV7-9; j_call: TRBJ2-1; cdr3_aa: CASSLIGSEFF; cdr3_nt: TGTGCCAGCAGCTTAATAGGGTCGGAGTTCTTC
d_call: NA; clone_size: few; v_call: TRBV5-1; j_call: TRBJ1-2; cdr3_aa: CASSSFRDSNYGYTF; cdr3_nt: TGCGCCAGCAGCTCTTTCAGGGATTCTAACTATGGCTACACCTTC
d_call: NA; clone_size: NA; v_call: TRBV12-3/TRBV12-4; j_call: TRBJ2-7; cdr3_aa: CASNIQGFSYEQYF; cdr3_nt: TGTGCCAGCAACATACAGGGATTCTCCTACGAGCAGTACTTC
d_call: NA; clone_size: NA; v_call: TRBV7-9; j_call: TRBJ2-7; cdr3_aa: CASSPPPGTAYEQYF; cdr3_nt: TGTGCCAGCAGCCCCCCACCCGGGACGGCCTACGAGCAGTACTTC
d_call: NA; clone_size: NA; v_call: TRBV20-1; j_call: TRBJ1-5; cdr3_aa: CSANHPGEGNQPQHF; cdr3_nt: TGCAGTGCTAATCACCCAGGGGAGGGCAATCAGCCCCAGCATTTT
d_call: NA; clone_size: few; v_call: TRBV14; j_call: TRBJ2-1; cdr3_aa: CASSQDPTSPGFEQFF; cdr3_nt: TGTGCCAGCAGCCAAGATCCGACTAGTCCGGGCTTTGAGCAGTTCTTC
d_call: NA; clone_size: NA; v_call: TRBV9; j_call: TRBJ2-2; cdr3_aa: CASKSGRDTGELFF; cdr3_nt: TGTGCCAGCAAGTCAGGACGGGACACCGGGGAGCTGTTTTTT
d_call: NA; clone_size: NA; v_call: TRBV4-1; j_call: TRBJ2-5; cdr3_aa: CASSQEGEGTGQETQYF; cdr3_nt: TGCGCCAGCAGCCAAGAAGGAGAGGGAACAGGCCAAGAGACCCAGTACTTC
d_call: TRBD2; clone_size: few; v_call: TRBV29-1; j_call: TRBJ2-3; cdr3_aa: CSGTSGGADTQYF; cdr3_nt: TGCAGCGGGACTAGCGGGGGGGCGGATACGCAGTATTTT
d_call: NA; clone_size: few; v_call: TRBV6-1; j_call: TRBJ2-1; cdr3_aa: CASRLTDNEQFF; cdr3_nt: TGTGCCAGCAGACTGACAGACAATGAGCAGTTCTTC
d_call: NA; clone_size: few; v_call: TRBV15; j_call: TRBJ2-3; cdr3_aa: CATSLPGMGITDTQYF; cdr3_nt: TGTGCCACCAGCCTCCCGGGTATGGGTATCACAGATACGCAGTATTTT
d_call: NA; clone_size: NA; v_call: TRBV3-1; j_call: TRBJ2-1; cdr3_aa: CASSQDSGGWGEQFF; cdr3_nt: TGTGCCAGCAGCCAAGATAGCGGAGGGTGGGGTGAGCAGTTCTTC
d_call: TRBD2; clone_size: NA; v_call: TRBV7-2; j_call: TRBJ2-7; cdr3_aa: CASSLQAGGIRFYEQYF; cdr3_nt: TGTGCCAGCAGCTTACAGGCGGGAGGTATAAGGTTCTACGAGCAGTACTTC
d_call: NA; clone_size: few; v_call: TRBV10-2; j_call: TRBJ1-2; cdr3_aa: CASCQGQANYGYTF; cdr3_nt: TGCGCCAGCTGCCAGGGGCAGGCTAACTATGGCTACACCTTC
d_call: TRBD1; clone_size: NA; v_call: TRBV6-5; j_call: TRBJ1-1; cdr3_aa: CASSPPTGVTEAFF; cdr3_nt: TGTGCCAGCAGCCCCCCGACAGGGGTCACTGAAGCTTTCTTT
d_call: TRBD2; clone_size: NA; v_call: TRBV6-2/TRBV6-3; j_call: TRBJ2-3; cdr3_aa: CASSFPGSGGRGGTDTQYF; cdr3_nt: TGTGCCAGCAGTTTCCCCGGTAGCGGGGGTCGTGGTGGCACAGATACGCAGTATTTT
d_call: NA; clone_size: few; v_call: TRBV27; j_call: TRBJ1-6; cdr3_aa: CASSLPGDSPLHF; cdr3_nt: TGTGCCAGCAGTTTACCGGGAGATTCACCCCTCCACTTT
d_call: NA; clone_size: NA; v_call: TRBV7-7; j_call: TRBJ1-2; cdr3_aa: CASSRGEGPHGGYTF; cdr3_nt: TGTGCCAGCAGCCGGGGGGAGGGCCCCCACGGAGGCTACACCTTC
d_call: NA; clone_size: NA; v_call: TRBV24-1; j_call: TRBJ2-1; cdr3_aa: CATSEGNNEQFF; cdr3_nt: TGTGCCACCAGTGAAGGGAACAATGAGCAGTTCTTC